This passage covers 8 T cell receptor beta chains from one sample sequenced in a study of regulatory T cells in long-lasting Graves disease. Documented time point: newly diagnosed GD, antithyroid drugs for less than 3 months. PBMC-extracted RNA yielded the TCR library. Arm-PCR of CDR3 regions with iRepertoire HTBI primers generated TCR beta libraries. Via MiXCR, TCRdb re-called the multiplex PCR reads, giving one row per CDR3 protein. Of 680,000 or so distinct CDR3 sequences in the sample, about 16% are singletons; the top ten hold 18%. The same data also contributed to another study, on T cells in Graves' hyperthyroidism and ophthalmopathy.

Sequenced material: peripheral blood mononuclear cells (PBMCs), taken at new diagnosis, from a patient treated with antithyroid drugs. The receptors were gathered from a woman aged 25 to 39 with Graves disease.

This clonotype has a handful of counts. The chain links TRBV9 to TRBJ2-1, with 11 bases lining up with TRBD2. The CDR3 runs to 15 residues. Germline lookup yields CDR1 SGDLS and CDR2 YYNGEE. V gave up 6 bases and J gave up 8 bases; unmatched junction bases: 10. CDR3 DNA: TGTGCCAGCAACTCACTAGCGGGAGAGAGTGATGAGCAGTTCTTC. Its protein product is CASNSLAGESDEQFF.

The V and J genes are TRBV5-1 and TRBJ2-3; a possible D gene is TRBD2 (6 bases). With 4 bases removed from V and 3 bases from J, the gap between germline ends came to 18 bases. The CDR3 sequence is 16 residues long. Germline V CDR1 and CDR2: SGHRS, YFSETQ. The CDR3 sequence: CASSRGGAVLTDTQYF. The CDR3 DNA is TGCGCCAGCAGCCGGGGAGGAGCGGTTCTAACAGATACGCAGTATTTT.

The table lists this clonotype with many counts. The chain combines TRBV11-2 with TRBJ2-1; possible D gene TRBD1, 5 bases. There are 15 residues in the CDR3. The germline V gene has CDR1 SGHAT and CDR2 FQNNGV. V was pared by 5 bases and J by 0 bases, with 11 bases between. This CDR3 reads CASSEDRLSYNEQFF. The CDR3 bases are TGTGCCAGCAGCGAAGACAGACTCTCCTACAATGAGCAGTTCTTC. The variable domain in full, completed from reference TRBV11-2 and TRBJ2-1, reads EAGVAQSPRYKIIEKRQSVAFWCNPISGHATLYWYQQILGQGPKLLIQFQNNGVVDDSQLPKDRFSAERLKGVDSTLKIQPAKLEDSAVYLCASSEDRLSYNEQFFGPGTRLTVL.

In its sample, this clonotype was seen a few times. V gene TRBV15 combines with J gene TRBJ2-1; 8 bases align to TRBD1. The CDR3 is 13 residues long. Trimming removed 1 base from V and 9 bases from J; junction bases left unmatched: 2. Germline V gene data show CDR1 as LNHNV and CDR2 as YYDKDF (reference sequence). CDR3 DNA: TGTGCCACCAGCAGAGGAGACAGGGGTGAGCAGTTCTTC. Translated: CATSRGDRGEQFF.

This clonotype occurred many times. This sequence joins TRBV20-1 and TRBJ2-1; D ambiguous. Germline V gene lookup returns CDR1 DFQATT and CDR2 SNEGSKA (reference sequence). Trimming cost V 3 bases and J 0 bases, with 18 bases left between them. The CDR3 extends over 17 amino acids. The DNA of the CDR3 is TGCAGTGCTAGTCCTCATTGGGGTGCGTCCTCCTACAATGAGCAGTTCTTC. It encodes CSASPHWGASSYNEQFF.

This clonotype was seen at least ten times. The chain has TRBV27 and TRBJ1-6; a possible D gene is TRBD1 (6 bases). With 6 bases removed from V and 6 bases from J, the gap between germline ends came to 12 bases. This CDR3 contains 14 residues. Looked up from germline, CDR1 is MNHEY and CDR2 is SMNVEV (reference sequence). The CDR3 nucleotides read TGTGCCAGCAGCTTCTGGGGGCCTAATTCACCCCTCCACTTT. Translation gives CASSFWGPNSPLHF.

This CDR3 is CSARDLASPGGANVLTF. The DNA for the CDR3 is TGCAGTGCTAGAGATCTGGCCTCTCCGGGGGGGGCCAACGTCCTGACTTTC. This rearrangement joins TRBV20-1 to TRBJ2-6; perhaps TRBD2 as D (5 bases). The CDR3 is 17 amino acids. V lost 0 bases, J lost 4 bases, and 16 bases lay in between. Germline V gives CDR1 DFQATT, CDR2 SNEGSKA (reference sequence).

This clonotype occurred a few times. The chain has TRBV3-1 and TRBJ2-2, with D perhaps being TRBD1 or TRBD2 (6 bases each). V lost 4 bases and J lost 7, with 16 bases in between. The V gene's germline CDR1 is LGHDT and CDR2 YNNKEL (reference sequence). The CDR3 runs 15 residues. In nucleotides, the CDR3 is TGTGCCAGCAGCCCTCGTCCGGGGGCTGGCGGGGAGCTGTTTTTT. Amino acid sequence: CASSPRPGAGGELFF.